The entry below gives a single TCR beta chain sequence along with its context. Its specificity is unknown. This CDR3 comprises 15 residues. Germline CDR1 and CDR2: DFQATT and SNEGSKA (reference sequence). The trim removed 0 bases at V and 6 bases at J, leaving 5 bases unmatched. These data originate in a study of identical twins. General study findings and limits: While abundant cord blood beta clonotypes carried fewer insertions, memory repertoires showed no such pattern.

Unique molecular identifiers were present on cDNA, and template switching added a universal primer site. TCRdb re-called the 5' RACE reads through MiXCR, storing one row per CDR3 protein. The table includes around 240,000 distinct CDR3 sequences, about 10% detected once. Sample: memory T cells sorted from blood. The V gene is TRBV20-1, the J gene TRBJ1-6; TRBD1 agrees at 7 bases. The origin of this receptor is a man in his forties or fifties in good health. In nucleotides, the CDR3 is TGCAGTGCTAGAGATGAGGGGGCCGTTAATTCACCCCTCCACTTT. Translation gives CSARDEGAVNSPLHF.